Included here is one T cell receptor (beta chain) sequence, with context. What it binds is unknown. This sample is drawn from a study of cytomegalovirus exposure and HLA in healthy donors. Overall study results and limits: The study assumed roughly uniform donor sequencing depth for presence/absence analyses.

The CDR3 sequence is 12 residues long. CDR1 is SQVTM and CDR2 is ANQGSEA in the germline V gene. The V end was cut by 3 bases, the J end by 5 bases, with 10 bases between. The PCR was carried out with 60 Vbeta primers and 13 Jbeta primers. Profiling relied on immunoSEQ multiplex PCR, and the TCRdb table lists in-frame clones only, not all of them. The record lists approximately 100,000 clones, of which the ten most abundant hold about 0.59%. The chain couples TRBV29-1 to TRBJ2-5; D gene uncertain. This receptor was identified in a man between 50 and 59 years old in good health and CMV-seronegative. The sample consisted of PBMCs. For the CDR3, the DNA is TGCAGCGTTGATATAGCCCGGGAGACCCAGTACTTC. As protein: CSVDIARETQYF.